Sequencing of this T cell receptor (beta chain) was carried out in a study of T cell changes during pregnancy in multiple sclerosis (dated by TCRdb to between 2018 and 2020). Broadly, across the study: The study examined how the T cell repertoire changed over the course of pregnancy in women with multiple sclerosis.

The germline V gene encodes CDR1 SGDLS and CDR2 YYNGEE. V is clipped by 4 bases and J by 0 bases, and the sequence between their germline boundaries is 15 bases long. CDR3 length: 16 amino acids, cysteine to phenylalanine. This entry keeps only the CDR3 DNA: 48 bases, framed from base 1. Libraries were made using the immunoSEQ multiplex PCR assay. TCRdb stores this immuneACCESS table with in-frame sequences only. Part of the clones is absent; in the studies checked, under half of the shortfall reflects unresolved V genes, and no reason is known for the rest. Recorded for this sample are roughly 75,000 clones; roughly 90% of them occurred a single time. Jointly, the top ten make up over 1.5% of the sample. As for this clone: This receptor's antigen is unknown. No quality values exist for individual bases; no much larger clone is one base distant.

The chain employs TRBV9 and TRBJ2-3; the D gene is possibly TRBD1, with 5 bases matching. The clonotype comes from a female donor with multiple sclerosis, enrolled in a pregnancy study. The sample in question was peripheral blood, obtained before pregnancy. The CDR3 has the sequence CASSLTGTTSTDTQYF. The nucleotide sequence is TGTGCCAGCAGCCTCACAGGTACCACTAGCACAGATACGCAGTATTTT.